One sample yielded the 21 T cell receptor beta chains listed below, sequenced in a study of radiotherapy plus CTLA-4 blockade in lung cancer. The method was immunoSEQ multiplex PCR; TCRdb's version includes in-frame clones alone and lacks a portion of them. The table records around 55,000 clones, approximately 82% of them present only once. Here the sequenced sample was peripheral blood, taken from a patient treated with radiotherapy plus ipilimumab. Receptors originate from a human donor with non-small cell lung cancer whose response to radiotherapy plus ipilimumab could not be evaluated.

J is TRBJ2-2 and V is TRBV10-2; 13 bases line up with TRBD2. Germline-derived CDR1 and CDR2 are WSHSY and SAAADI. Unmatched junction bases numbered 9, after V lost 2 bases and J lost 3 bases. The CDR3 extends over 19 amino acids. CDR3 loop: CASSEGGLAGVGHTGELFF. In DNA form, the CDR3 reads TGCGCCAGCAGTGAGGGTGGACTAGCGGGAGTAGGACACACCGGGGAGCTGTTTTTT.

V and J are TRBV5-1 and TRBJ1-1, with D maybe TRBD1 (5 bases). The CDR3 contains 15 residues. The ends were cut back, 4 bases at V and 3 bases at J, with 16 bases in the middle. Per germline, CDR1 SGHRS and CDR2 YFSETQ. In nucleotides, the CDR3 is TGCGCCAGCAGCCCGAACGACCTACAGGACACTGAAGCTTTCTTT. It codes for CASSPNDLQDTEAFF.

The V call is TRBV18, the J call TRBJ2-3, with 7 bases fitting TRBD2. Germline V CDR1 and CDR2: KGHSH, LQKENI. The CDR3 has 15 residues. V lost 3 bases and J lost 2; bases outside the gene matches: 5. The CDR3 spells CASSPPGLPTDTQYF. CDR3 DNA sequence: TGTGCCAGCTCACCCCCGGGACTACCCACAGATACGCAGTATTTT. The full variable domain, its missing parts supplied by reference TRBV18 and TRBJ2-3, is NAGVMQNPRHLVRRRGQEARLRCSPMKGHSHVYWYRQLPEEGLKFMVYLQKENIIDESGMPKERFSAEFPKEGPSILRIQQVVRGDSAAYFCASSPPGLPTDTQYFGPGTRLTVL.

V and J are TRBV19 and TRBJ2-1; 10 bases match TRBD2. V shed 5 bases, J shed 9 bases, and the junction held 10 bases outside the gene matches. Germline CDR1 reads LNHDA; CDR2 reads SQIVND (reference sequence). This CDR3 comprises 15 residues. The CDR3 DNA reads as TGTGCCAGTAGTCCGACACTAGCGGGGATGGGTGAGCAGTTCTTC. The encoded protein is CASSPTLAGMGEQFF.

This clone was seen only a few times. The chain recombines TRBV10-2 with TRBJ1-5; a weak D match, TRBD1 (5 bases). CDR3 size: 12 residues. Per the germline V gene, CDR1 is WSHSY and CDR2 is SAAADI. V gave up 5 bases and J gave up 12 bases, with 14 bases separating them. CDR3 nucleotide sequence: TGCGCCAGCAGTCCCGGGGGAGACCTCCAGCATTTT. This encodes CASSPGGDLQHF.

To note about this clone: This CDR3 is also generated by other DNA sequences in the sample. The chain employs TRBV5-1 and TRBJ1-1; no reliable D call. The CDR3 runs 14 residues. V was clipped by 0 bases and J by 2 bases, with 8 bases between them. Germline-derived CDR1 and CDR2 are SGHRS and YFSETQ. This chain's CDR3 is CASSLDTGNTEAFF. The CDR3 DNA is TGCGCCAGCAGCTTGGATACGGGAAACACTGAAGCTTTCTTT. The variable domain in full, completed from reference TRBV5-1 and TRBJ1-1, reads KAGVTQTPRYLIKTRGQQVTLSCSPISGHRSVSWYQQTPGQGLQFLFEYFSETQRNKGNFPGRFSGRQFSNSRSEMNVSTLELGDSALYLCASSLDTGNTEAFFGQGTRLTVV.

The chain carries TRBV6-5 and TRBJ2-1; 11 bases agree with TRBD2. Germline-derived CDR1 and CDR2 are MNHEY and SVGAGI. The CDR3 totals 15 residues. The V gene end was trimmed by 6 bases and the J gene end by 5 bases; junction bases not matched to a gene: 6. The DNA of the CDR3 is TGTGCCAGCAGCCCCGGGACTAGCGGACACAATGAGCAGTTCTTC. It translates to CASSPGTSGHNEQFF.

The chain recombines TRBV7-9 with TRBJ1-4, with D perhaps TRBD1 (5 bases). The CDR3 runs 15 residues. Germline assignment: CDR1 SEHNR and CDR2 FQNEAQ (reference sequence). V lost 5 bases and J lost 0, with 10 bases in between. CDR3 amino acids: CASSPGHPTNEKLFF. CDR3 bases: TGTGCCAGCAGCCCCGGACACCCAACTAATGAAAAACTGTTTTTT.

This clone was seen only once. This chain uses TRBV5-6 with TRBJ2-7, with TRBD1 matching 9 bases. This CDR3 is built from 13 residues. Trimming took 7 bases from V and 6 from J; bases not matched to a gene: 8. Germline V gene sequence: CDR1 SGHDT, CDR2 YYEEEE. CDR3 loop: CASSGTGQPEQYF. The CDR3 DNA sequence: TGTGCCAGCTCGGGGACAGGGCAACCCGAGCAGTACTTC.

The CDR3 bases are TGCGCCAGCAGCCAAGACAGGGGTCACGAGCAGTACTTC. It codes for CASSQDRGHEQYF. This chain links TRBV4-3 with TRBJ2-7; the D gene is possibly TRBD1 (6 bases). The CDR3 has 13 residues. V was shortened by 0 bases and J by 5 bases, with 8 bases between the two germline ends. CDR1 is LGHNA and CDR2 is YSLEER in the germline V gene.

As to this clone: At one end, the junction sequence differs from germline, possibly due to a read error. The gene calls are TRBV7-2 and TRBJ2-7; 14 positions agree with TRBD2. CDR3 size: 14 residues. Per the germline V gene, CDR1 is SGHTA and CDR2 is FQGNSA. The CDR3 is CASSTGTSGSVFIF. The CDR3 DNA is TGTGCCAGCAGCACCGGGACTAGCGGGAGTGTTTTTATATTC. The whole variable domain, remainder taken from reference TRBV7-2 and TRBJ2-7, is GAGVSQSPSNKVTEKGKDVELRCDPISGHTALYWYRQSLGQGLEFLIYFQGNSAPDKSGLPSDRFSAERTGGSVSTLTIQRTQQEDSAVYLCASSTGTSGSVFIFGPGTRLTVT.

The chain combines TRBV19 with TRBJ1-1; no definite D call. Germline CDR1 is LNHDA and CDR2 is SQIVND (reference sequence). There are 14 residues in the CDR3. V was shortened by 2 bases and J by 0 bases, with 7 bases between the two germline ends. CDR3 sequence: CASSIYKLNTEAFF. CDR3 bases: TGTGCCAGTAGTATATATAAGCTGAACACTGAAGCTTTCTTT.

The chain is built from TRBV6-5 and TRBJ1-2; 11 bases fit TRBD1. The CDR3 has 15 amino acids. V shed 5 bases, J shed 5 bases, and the junction held 7 bases outside the gene matches. Germline lookup yields CDR1 MNHEY and CDR2 SVGAGI. The CDR3 is CASSRFGQGAYGYTF. As DNA, the CDR3 is TGTGCCAGCAGTCGCTTCGGACAGGGGGCTTATGGCTACACCTTC.

This clone was recorded only once. The V call is TRBV9, the J call TRBJ2-1, with D possibly matching TRBD2 (6 bases). Trimming took off 7 bases at V and 3 bases at J, with 14 bases between the two ends. Germline values: CDR1 SGDLS, CDR2 YYNGEE. The CDR3 length is 14 residues. The CDR3 spells CASRWGGIYNEQFF. The CDR3 DNA is TGTGCCAGCCGTTGGGGAGGAATCTACAATGAGCAGTTCTTC.

The chain recombines TRBV28 with TRBJ2-1, with 12 bases that match TRBD2. Germline V CDR1 and CDR2: MDHEN, SYDVKM. Trimming cost V 6 bases and J 9 bases; bases outside gene matches: 12. This CDR3 has 16 amino acids. This CDR3 is CASRGGRTSGKAEQFF. In DNA, the CDR3 is TGTGCCAGCAGAGGGGGGCGGACTAGCGGGAAGGCTGAGCAGTTCTTC. Complete variable domain (other parts from reference TRBV28 and TRBJ2-1): DVKVTQSSRYLVKRTGEKVFLECVQDMDHENMFWYRQDPGLGLRLIYFSYDVKMKEKGDIPEGYSVSREKKERFSLILESASTNQTSMYLCASRGGRTSGKAEQFFGPGTRLTVL.

CDR3 bases: TGTGCCAGCAGCCCTGGGACTAGCGGGGGTCCGGATGAGCAGTTCTTC. Protein: CASSPGTSGGPDEQFF. V is TRBV6-6 and J is TRBJ2-1; 14 bases agree with TRBD2. V lost 6 bases and J lost 8; bases outside the gene matches: 9. This CDR3 comprises 16 residues. The germline V gene has CDR1 MNHNY and CDR2 SVGAGI (reference sequence).

J is TRBJ2-3 and V is TRBV4-1; TRBD1 matches at 8 bases. The CDR3 runs to 17 residues. Germline values: CDR1 MGHRA, CDR2 YSYEKL. Trimming cost V 4 bases and J 0 bases; bases outside gene matches: 9. The CDR3 loop reads CASSPFGQGPSTDTQYF. The CDR3 DNA reads TGCGCCAGCAGCCCATTCGGACAGGGCCCTAGCACAGATACGCAGTATTTT.

V is TRBV15 and J is TRBJ1-2; D might be TRBD1 (5 bases). The CDR3 has 16 amino acids. Germline values: CDR1 LNHNV, CDR2 YYDKDF (reference sequence). The germline V and J ends were trimmed by 0 bases and 4 bases, with 15 bases remaining between them. The CDR3, as DNA: TGTGCCACCAGCAGAGAGCTTAACCAGGGTGGCTATGGCTACACCTTC. Translated, it gives CATSRELNQGGYGYTF.

The V gene is TRBV6-4, the J gene TRBJ2-2; D remains unclear. V lost 3 bases to trimming and J lost 5 bases, with 10 bases between them. Germline-derived CDR1 and CDR2 are MRHNA and SNTAGT. The CDR3 runs to 14 residues. The CDR3 DNA reads as TGTGCCAGCAGTGAATCCCCGGGTACCGGGGAGCTGTTTTTT. Amino acids: CASSESPGTGELFF.

This chain connects TRBV4-3 to TRBJ2-3, with 10 bases aligning to TRBD2. Germline CDR1 and CDR2: LGHNA and YSLEER. The CDR3 covers 17 residues. V gave up 0 bases and J gave up 2 bases; unmatched junction bases: 5. The CDR3 coding sequence is TGCGCCAGCAGCCAAGATAAAGCGGGAGGGCCCACAGATACGCAGTATTTT. It codes for CASSQDKAGGPTDTQYF.

The chain carries TRBV19 and TRBJ1-1, with TRBD1 matching over 8 bases. Germline V gives CDR1 LNHDA, CDR2 SQIVND (reference sequence). V lost 7 bases and J lost 3; bases outside the gene matches: 7. This CDR3 is built from 14 residues. CDR3 sequence (DNA): TGTGCCAGTAACCCAGGGGGCTTGTACACTGAAGCTTTCTTT. This translates into CASNPGGLYTEAFF.